The entry that follows covers one TCR beta chain sequence. The table came from immunoSEQ multiplex PCR; TCRdb's copy has only in-frame clones and leaves some out. In the table there are approximately 150,000 clones, 70% to 85% of which are singletons. This entry is derived from a study of cytotoxic CD8 clonotypes in ibrutinib-treated CLL. Per germline, CDR1 MNHNY and CDR2 SVGAGI (reference sequence). This CDR3 comprises 16 residues. V lost 4 bases and J lost 2; bases outside the gene matches: 4. The chain joins TRBV6-6 to TRBJ2-2; TRBD2 matches at 10 bases. The origin of this receptor is a human donor with chronic lymphocytic leukemia. The material was PBMCs, obtained after 24 months of ibrutinib treatment. The CDR3: CASSLGTSVNTGELFF. CDR3 DNA sequence: TGTGCCAGCAGTTTAGGGACTAGCGTTAACACCGGGGAGCTGTTTTTT.